A single sample is the source of the 27 T cell receptor beta chains below, sequenced in a study of shared clonotypes between healthy human individuals. Clones were sequenced by immunoSEQ multiplex PCR, and TCRdb holds only the in-frame ones, with some missing. The repertoire consists of 1,100,000 or so clones, with around 78% occurring once and the leading ten covering more than 0.5%. The specimen was memory CD4+ T cells from PBMCs. Specified subset: CD45RA-negative fraction. These receptors originate from a man aged 18 to 30 in good health. Some clones in this sample may be carry-over from other donors' samples.

This chain links TRBV5-6 with TRBJ2-5; the D gene is possibly TRBD1 (6 bases). This CDR3 has 14 residues. Germline-derived CDR1 and CDR2 are SGHDT and YYEEEE. V was clipped by 3 bases and J by 5 bases, with 14 bases between them. This chain's CDR3 is CASSSDRTRETQYF. The DNA for the CDR3 is TGTGCCAGCAGCTCTGACAGGACTCGGGAGACCCAGTACTTC.

This rearrangement joins TRBV29-1 to TRBJ1-1; 9 nucleotides match TRBD1. Germline CDR1 and CDR2: SQVTM and ANQGSEA. This CDR3 has 14 residues. The ends lost 7 bases at V and 1 base at J; junction bases unmatched: 7. The CDR3 bases are TGCAGCGCCTCTGAGGGACAGGGGAACACTGAAGCTTTCTTT. The encoded protein is CSASEGQGNTEAFF.

The V and J genes are TRBV5-1 and TRBJ2-7; 10 positions agree with TRBD1. V lost 4 bases, J lost 6 bases, and 4 bases stayed unmatched. The germline CDR1 and CDR2 sequences are SGHRS and YFSETQ. The CDR3 runs to 13 residues. The CDR3 bases are TGCGCCAGCAGCCCCCGGGACAGGGGCGAGCAGTACTTC. As protein: CASSPRDRGEQYF.

This chain links TRBV28 with TRBJ2-5, with a weak D call TRBD2 (6 bases). CDR1 is MDHEN and CDR2 is SYDVKM in the germline V gene. Trimming cost V 6 bases and J 0 bases, with 17 bases left between them. The CDR3 consists of 16 residues. The chain's CDR3 is CASSSPGLQYQETQYF. The CDR3 region has the DNA TGTGCCAGCAGCTCTCCGGGACTGCAGTACCAAGAGACCCAGTACTTC. Combining the CDR3 with reference TRBV28 and TRBJ2-5 gives the whole variable domain DVKVTQSSRYLVKRTGEKVFLECVQDMDHENMFWYRQDPGLGLRLIYFSYDVKMKEKGDIPEGYSVSREKKERFSLILESASTNQTSMYLCASSSPGLQYQETQYFGPGTRLLVL.

This clone has a handful of counts. The chain has TRBV7-8 and TRBJ2-7, with no clear D. Deletions cut 5 bases from V and 1 base from J, with 12 bases between. Germline lookup yields CDR1 SGHVS and CDR2 FQNEAQ. This CDR3 has 14 amino acids. The CDR3 region has the DNA TGTGCCAGCAGCACTGGCCTGGCATCCTACGAGCAGTACTTC. Protein: CASSTGLASYEQYF.

The chain combines TRBV23-1 with TRBJ1-2; no clear D gene. TRBV23-1 is placed among ORFs of uncertain function. This CDR3 is built from 14 residues. V lost 1 base to trimming and J lost 8 bases, with 14 bases between them. In DNA form, the CDR3 reads TGCGCCAGCAGTCAATTCAAGCTCCCGGGGGGCTACACCTTC. This codes for CASSQFKLPGGYTF.

This clone was recorded once. This chain joins TRBV9 and TRBJ1-4; perhaps TRBD1 as D (6 bases). Germline values: CDR1 SGDLS, CDR2 YYNGEE. The V end was cut by 3 bases, the J end by 9 bases, with 15 bases between. This CDR3 is 14 amino acids long. The CDR3 spells CASSATGTHQKLFF. In DNA, the CDR3 is TGTGCCAGCAGCGCTACCGGGACACACCAAAAACTGTTTTTT.

This chain joins TRBV29-1 and TRBJ2-1; no definite D call. This CDR3 region has 14 residues. V was clipped by 8 bases and J by 2 bases, with 16 bases between them. Germline V gene lookup returns CDR1 SQVTM and CDR2 ANQGSEA. CDR3: CSTADPWAYNEQFF. The CDR3 region has the DNA TGCAGCACCGCGGACCCCTGGGCCTACAATGAGCAGTTCTTC.

The chain links TRBV5-1 to TRBJ2-3; D might be TRBD2 (6 bases). This CDR3 has 15 amino acids. Germline assignment: CDR1 SGHRS and CDR2 YFSETQ. V lost 6 bases and J 2 bases, leaving 16 bases between the germline ends. The CDR3 spells CASKNIADNTDTQYF. CDR3 nucleotides: TGCGCCAGCAAAAACATAGCGGACAACACAGATACGCAGTATTTT.

In DNA form, the CDR3 reads TGTGCCAGCAGTCCAGGGGGACGGACAGCTTTCTTT. As protein: CASSPGGRTAFF. The chain combines TRBV6-5 with TRBJ1-1; 7 bases align to TRBD1. From germline, CDR1 is MNHEY and CDR2 SVGAGI. Losses at the gene ends were 5 bases for V and 10 bases for J; bases not matched to a gene: 7. The CDR3 has 12 residues.

This rearrangement joins TRBV10-3 to TRBJ2-5; TRBD2 is a possible D gene (5 bases). Germline values: CDR1 ENHRY, CDR2 SYGVKD. The CDR3 runs to 15 residues. V lost 2 bases to trimming and J lost 2 bases, with 12 bases between them. In nucleotides, the CDR3 is TGTGCCATCAGTGAGCCCGGCAGCGGTCAAGAGACCCAGTACTTC. It encodes CAISEPGSGQETQYF.

This clone came up a few times. CDR3 bases: TGTGCCAGCAGCTTGCTCTTCATGAGCTCCTACAATGAGCAGTTCTTC. As protein: CASSLLFMSSYNEQFF. The chain has TRBV7-8 and TRBJ2-1; D uncertain. The CDR3 has 16 amino acids. Germline V CDR1 and CDR2: SGHVS, FQNEAQ. V lost 3 bases and J lost 0, with 12 bases in between.

The CDR3 protein is CASSSDQGNTIYF. Here the CDR3 DNA reads TGTGCCAGCAGCTCCGACCAGGGAAACACCATATATTTT. The chain carries TRBV11-2 and TRBJ1-3; D remains ambiguous. Germline V gives CDR1 SGHAT, CDR2 FQNNGV. Trimming took 4 bases from V and 4 from J, leaving 8 bases between them. The CDR3 runs to 13 residues.

This sequence joins TRBV28 and TRBJ1-2; no clear D gene. Germline CDR1 and CDR2: MDHEN and SYDVKM. Trimming removed 2 bases from V and 8 bases from J, with 12 bases in between. The CDR3 is 13 residues long. CDR3 protein: CASSLRRESGYTF. The CDR3 coding sequence is TGTGCCAGCAGTTTAAGACGGGAATCGGGCTACACCTTC.

Turning to this clone: This likely traces to a read error, being one base from a far larger clone. The rearrangement uses TRBV6-1 and TRBJ2-6; a weak D match, TRBD2 (5 bases). The CDR3 runs 16 residues. Germline V gene sequence: CDR1 MNHNS, CDR2 SASEGT. This chain's CDR3 is CASSELDFSEANVLTF. In nucleotides, the CDR3 is TGTGCCAGCAGTGAATTGGACTTCTCTGAGGCCAACGTCCTGACTTTC.

The rearrangement uses TRBV7-3 and TRBJ2-2, with D perhaps TRBD2 (6 bases). The V gene lost 5 bases and the J gene lost 8 bases, with 12 bases spanning the gap. Germline loops: CDR1 SGHTA, CDR2 FQGTGA. The CDR3 is made up of 13 amino acids. CDR3: CASSPEGRGELFF. The CDR3 coding sequence is TGTGCCAGCAGCCCGGAGGGCCGGGGGGAGCTGTTTTTT.

This rearrangement joins TRBV9 to TRBJ2-5; 10 bases fit TRBD1. V dropped 7 bases and J dropped 4; count of bases not matched to a gene: 10. This CDR3 is built from 15 residues. The germline CDR1 and CDR2 sequences are SGDLS and YYNGEE. The CDR3 loop reads CASRPGTGDGETQYF. The CDR3 DNA is TGTGCCAGCCGCCCCGGGACAGGGGATGGAGAGACCCAGTACTTC.

The V call is TRBV4-2, the J call TRBJ2-7; TRBD2 aligns across 11 bases. Germline V lookup: CDR1 LGHNA, CDR2 YNFKEQ. This CDR3 spans 18 amino acids. The V and J ends lost 0 bases and 1 base, in that order; junction bases with no gene match: 8. The CDR3 sequence: CASSQERVSGRASYEQYF. For the CDR3, the DNA is TGTGCCAGCAGCCAAGAGAGGGTTAGCGGGAGGGCTTCCTACGAGCAGTACTTC.

This clone was observed a handful of times. Other nucleotide sequences from this sample produce the same CDR3. This chain joins TRBV28 and TRBJ1-5; D possibly corresponds to TRBD1 (5 bases). This CDR3 contains 14 residues. The V end lost 4 bases, the J end lost 4 bases, and 11 bases lay between the germline ends. CDR1 and CDR2 from the germline V gene are MDHEN and SYDVKM. The CDR3 spells CASSYDSGNQPQHF. The CDR3 DNA reads as TGTGCCAGCAGTTATGACAGCGGTAATCAGCCCCAGCATTTT.

The V call is TRBV7-3, the J call TRBJ2-1, with a weak D call TRBD2 (6 bases). The CDR3 spans 13 residues. Trimming left V 5 bases short and J 3 bases short, with 8 bases between. Germline CDR1 and CDR2: SGHTA and FQGTGA. Here the CDR3 DNA reads TGTGCCAGCAGCACGGGACTCTACAATGAGCAGTTCTTC. Its protein is CASSTGLYNEQFF.

The V and J genes are TRBV28 and TRBJ1-2; perhaps TRBD1 as D (5 bases). Trimming removed 2 bases from V and 11 bases from J, with 15 bases in between. Germline CDR1 reads MDHEN; CDR2 reads SYDVKM. This CDR3 has 13 residues. The CDR3 region is CASSLQSRVGYTF. In DNA, the CDR3 is TGTGCCAGCAGTTTACAGTCCAGGGTTGGGTACACCTTC.

The chain uses TRBV4-3 and TRBJ2-5, with D perhaps matching TRBD1 (5 bases). V lost 1 base and J lost 4, with 13 bases in between. Looked up from germline, CDR1 is LGHNA and CDR2 is YSLEER. The CDR3 contains 15 residues. The CDR3 loop reads CASSQVHATGETQYF. The CDR3 coding sequence is TGCGCCAGCAGCCAAGTCCACGCCACAGGAGAGACCCAGTACTTC.

The chain combines TRBV6-6 with TRBJ1-3; D is unresolved. Per germline, CDR1 MNHNY and CDR2 SVGAGI (reference sequence). Trimming removed 0 bases at V and 0 bases at J, with 6 bases between. There are 15 residues in the CDR3. The CDR3 is CASSYSPDSGNTIYF. In nucleotides, the CDR3 is TGTGCCAGCAGTTACTCCCCGGACTCTGGAAACACCATATATTTT.

This clone turned up a few times. The chain employs TRBV6-1 and TRBJ1-5; 7 bases are shared with TRBD1. This CDR3 region has 15 residues. CDR1 and CDR2 from the germline V gene are MNHNS and SASEGT. The junction had 14 bases not matched to a gene; V was cut back by 8 bases and J by 7 bases. The CDR3 nucleotides read TGTGCCAGCGGGACACAGGGGAAGACGGGGCAGCCCCAGCATTTT. Protein product: CASGTQGKTGQPQHF.

The chain joins TRBV7-2 to TRBJ2-5; the D call may be TRBD1 or TRBD2 (6 bases each). The V end was cut by 1 base, the J end by 5 bases, with 26 bases between. The CDR3 has 19 amino acids. In germline, CDR1 is SGHTA, CDR2 FQGNSA. Here the CDR3 DNA reads TGTGCCAGCAGCTTAGTGGCAGGGGTGGGTCTAGCGTCGGCCGAGACCCAGTACTTC. Translation gives CASSLVAGVGLASAETQYF.

The chain links TRBV28 to TRBJ2-5; 9 bases are a match to TRBD2. The J call is in doubt because the DNA end fits TRBJ2-7 better. Per the germline V gene, CDR1 is MDHEN and CDR2 is SYDVKM. CDR3 size: 15 residues. DNA for the CDR3: TGTGCCAGCACCCCAGGGGCGGGAGGGGGTTACGAGCAGTACTTC. Residues: CASTPGAGGGYEQYF.

Turning to this clone: A read error may produce the germline difference seen at one junction end. The chain has TRBV30 and TRBJ1-3; D is possibly TRBD1 (5 bases). The CDR3 has 17 residues. From germline, CDR1 is GTSNPN and CDR2 SVGIG (reference sequence). In DNA form, the CDR3 reads TGTGCCCGGAGTGTTAGGGGTCGGTATATCTCTGGAAACACCATATATTTT. Its protein is CARSVRGRYISGNTIYF.